The 13 T cell receptor beta chains listed next were all sequenced from one sample in a study of OX40 agonist ivuxolimab in advanced cancers. The repertoire was sequenced with immunoSEQ multiplex PCR; TCRdb's copy has only in-frame clones and lacks some. The sample lists about 80,000 clones; roughly 85% were seen once. Sequencing was performed on CD4+ or CD8+ T cells sorted from blood, taken in a trial of the OX40 agonist ivuxolimab. All receptors derive from an adult with an advanced solid tumor such as melanoma, head and neck, liver or kidney cancer.

The chain joins TRBV4-1 to TRBJ1-1; D perhaps matches TRBD1 (5 bases). Germline CDR1 and CDR2: MGHRA and YSYEKL. The CDR3 loop spans 17 amino acids. V was pared by 2 bases and J by 0 bases, with 16 bases between. In DNA form, the CDR3 reads TGCGCCAGCAGCCAACAATTAACCGGGACGGTGAACACTGAAGCTTTCTTT. It yields the protein CASSQQLTGTVNTEAFF.

This clone has a handful of counts. The rearrangement joins TRBV27 to TRBJ2-4, with 10 bases fitting TRBD2. The V gene's germline CDR1 is MNHEY and CDR2 SMNVEV (reference sequence). The CDR3 is made up of 17 amino acids. The V gene end was trimmed by 8 bases and the J gene end by 1 base; junction bases not matched to a gene: 11. The CDR3 nucleotides are TGTGCCAGCGCAGGGAAGCGGGAGGGCCCTGCCAAAAACATTCAGTACTTC. It translates to CASAGKREGPAKNIQYF.

The V gene is TRBV5-4, the J gene TRBJ2-1; D is possibly TRBD1 (5 bases). CDR1 is SGHNT, CDR2 YYREEE, per germline (reference sequence). The V gene lost 0 bases and the J gene lost 15 bases, with 10 bases spanning the gap. The CDR3 is 11 residues long. The CDR3 protein is CASSLERGLFF. In nucleotides, the CDR3 is TGTGCCAGCAGCTTGGAAAGGGGTCTGTTCTTC.

The V and J genes are TRBV19 and TRBJ1-1; D is undetermined. Germline V CDR1 and CDR2: LNHDA, SQIVND (reference sequence). This CDR3 is 13 amino acids long. The V and J ends lost 0 bases and 8 bases respectively, with 10 bases between them. The CDR3 sequence is CASSIDEAREAFF. The CDR3 DNA follows: TGTGCCAGTAGTATAGACGAGGCCAGGGAAGCTTTCTTT.

The chain's CDR3 is CASRPADGSYNEQFF. The DNA for the CDR3 is TGTGCCAGCAGGCCCGCGGATGGCTCCTACAATGAGCAGTTCTTC. The J gene is TRBJ2-1, the V gene TRBV2; no firm D call. With 6 bases removed from V and 0 bases from J, the gap between germline ends came to 12 bases. This CDR3 region has 15 residues. Germline V gene data show CDR1 as SNHLY and CDR2 as FYNNEI.

The chain uses TRBV19 and TRBJ2-1, with 10 bases identical to TRBD1. Per the germline V gene, CDR1 is LNHDA and CDR2 is SQIVND (reference sequence). The CDR3 has 17 amino acids. J was trimmed by 1 base and V by 4 bases; bases with no gene match: 7. The CDR3 DNA is TGTGCCAGTAGTACCCGGGACAGGGGCAGTTCCTACAATGAGCAGTTCTTC. It translates to CASSTRDRGSSYNEQFF.

The CDR3 loop is CASSQKRATNEKLFF. DNA of the CDR3: TGTGCCAGCAGCCAGAAGCGTGCAACTAATGAAAAACTGTTTTTT. This chain joins TRBV27 and TRBJ1-4, with no clear D. CDR1 and CDR2 from the germline V gene are MNHEY and SMNVEV (reference sequence). The V gene lost 6 bases and the J gene lost 0 bases, with 11 bases spanning the gap. The CDR3 totals 15 residues.

The CDR3 loop is CASSVAGSGNTIYF. The CDR3 coding sequence is TGTGCCAGCAGCGTAGCGGGCTCTGGAAACACCATATATTTT. The V and J genes are TRBV9 and TRBJ1-3; D is undetermined. This CDR3 has 14 amino acids. V was trimmed by 0 bases and J by 0 bases, leaving 4 bases between them. Germline CDR1 is SGDLS and CDR2 is YYNGEE.

This chain uses TRBV15 with TRBJ2-1; D unresolved. The CDR3 has 17 residues. From germline, CDR1 is LNHNV and CDR2 YYDKDF (reference sequence). V was trimmed by 3 bases and J by 3 bases, leaving 18 bases between them. CDR3 in DNA: TGTGCCACCAGCAGCGCCGGTTTCTATAGCAACTACAATGAGCAGTTCTTC. Translated: CATSSAGFYSNYNEQFF.

This clone was found a few times. V and J are TRBV27 and TRBJ1-2; D is undetermined. V shed 4 bases and J shed 8 bases, with 23 bases lying between them. CDR3 length: 16 residues. Germline V lookup: CDR1 MNHEY, CDR2 SMNVEV (reference sequence). The DNA of the CDR3 is TGTGCCAGCAGTTCCGCCCGAGGGTCCTACGCGCGGGGCTACACCTTC. Amino acids: CASSSARGSYARGYTF.

J is TRBJ2-7 and V is TRBV30; 11 bases line up with TRBD2. Trimming cost V 3 bases and J 3 bases; bases outside gene matches: 16. CDR1 is GTSNPN and CDR2 is SVGIG in the germline V gene (reference sequence). This CDR3 contains 18 residues. CDR3 residues: CAWRRGAGLAGGLYEQYF. As DNA, the CDR3 is TGTGCCTGGAGGAGGGGGGCCGGGCTAGCGGGAGGACTCTACGAGCAGTACTTC.

The chain uses TRBV28 and TRBJ1-1; D uncertain. Germline CDR1 MDHEN, CDR2 SYDVKM. V lost 3 bases and J 1 base, leaving 3 bases between the germline ends. The CDR3 extends over 12 amino acids. The CDR3 nucleotides read TGTGCCAGCAGTTTGGGGAACACTGAAGCTTTCTTT. Protein: CASSLGNTEAFF.

The chain uses TRBV6-1 and TRBJ1-2; possible D gene TRBD1, 6 bases. CDR1 and CDR2 from the germline V gene are MNHNS and SASEGT. The V gene lost 4 bases and the J gene lost 4 bases, with 13 bases spanning the gap. The length of the CDR3 is 14 residues. The DNA for the CDR3 is TGTGCCAGCAGTGCCACCGGGACATCCTATGGCTACACCTTC. It translates to CASSATGTSYGYTF.